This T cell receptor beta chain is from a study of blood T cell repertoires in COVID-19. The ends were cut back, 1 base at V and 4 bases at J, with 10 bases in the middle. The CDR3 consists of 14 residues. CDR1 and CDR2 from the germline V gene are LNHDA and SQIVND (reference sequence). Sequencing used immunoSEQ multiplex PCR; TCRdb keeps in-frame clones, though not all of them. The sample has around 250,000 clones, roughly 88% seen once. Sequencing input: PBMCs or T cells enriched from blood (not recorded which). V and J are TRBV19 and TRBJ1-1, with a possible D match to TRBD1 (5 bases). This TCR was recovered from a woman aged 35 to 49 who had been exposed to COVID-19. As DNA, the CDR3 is TGTGCCAGTAGTATAGCCCCAGGGTTCACTGAAGCTTTCTTT. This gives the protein CASSIAPGFTEAFF.